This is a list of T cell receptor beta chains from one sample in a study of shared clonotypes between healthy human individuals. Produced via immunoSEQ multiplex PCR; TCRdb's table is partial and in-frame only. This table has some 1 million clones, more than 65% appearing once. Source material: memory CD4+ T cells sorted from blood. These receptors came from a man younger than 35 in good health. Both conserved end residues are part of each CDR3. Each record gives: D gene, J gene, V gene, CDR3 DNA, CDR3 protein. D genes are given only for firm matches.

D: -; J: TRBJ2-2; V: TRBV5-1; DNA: TGCGCCAGCAGCTTGGCCGGTCCGAACACCGGGGAGCTGTTTTTT; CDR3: CASSLAGPNTGELFF
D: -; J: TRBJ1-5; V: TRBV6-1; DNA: TGTGCCAGTGGGCCAATGGTTGGCAACAATCAGCCCCAGCATTTT; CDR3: CASGPMVGNNQPQHF
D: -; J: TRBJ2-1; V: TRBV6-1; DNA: TGTGCCAGCAGTGCCCCCACCACCATGCCGTTCTTC; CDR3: CASSAPTTMPFF
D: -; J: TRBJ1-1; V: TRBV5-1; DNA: TGCGCCAGTACAATGCAGGAGAACACTGAAGCTTTCTTT; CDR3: CASTMQENTEAFF
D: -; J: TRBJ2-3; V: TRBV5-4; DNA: TGTGCCAGCAGATCAGGAGGGAGTCCGACAGATACGCAGTATTTT; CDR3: CASRSGGSPTDTQYF
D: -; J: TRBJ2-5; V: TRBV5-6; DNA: TGTGCCAGCAGCCTACTCGAACAGGGTAGAGGGGAGACCCAGTACTTC; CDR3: CASSLLEQGRGETQYF
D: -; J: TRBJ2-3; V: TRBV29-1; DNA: TGCAGCGCGAAGGCAGGGGGGGCCTCTAGCACAGATACGCAGTATTTT; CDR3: CSAKAGGASSTDTQYF
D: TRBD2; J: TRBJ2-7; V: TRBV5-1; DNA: TGCGCCAGCAGCTTGGTACCTAGCGGGATGACCTCCTCCTACGAGCAGTACTTC; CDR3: CASSLVPSGMTSSYEQYF
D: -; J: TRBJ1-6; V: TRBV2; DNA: TGTGCCAGCAGTGGTACGAGGACTAATTCACCCCTCCACTTT; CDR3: CASSGTRTNSPLHF
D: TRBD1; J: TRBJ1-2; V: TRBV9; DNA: TGTGCCAGCAGCGTAGGGGGACAGGCTAACTATGGCTACACCTTC; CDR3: CASSVGGQANYGYTF